This T cell receptor beta chain was observed in a study of blood T cell repertoires in COVID-19. Sequencing was performed with immunoSEQ multiplex PCR; in TCRdb, only in-frame clones are kept and a portion is missing. The sample has about 180,000 clones, approximately 85% seen once. The V end lost 0 bases, the J end lost 4 bases, and 10 bases lay between the germline ends. The CDR3 length is 14 residues. Germline V gives CDR1 MNHEY, CDR2 SMNVEV (reference sequence). This clone has only one observation. This chain joins TRBV27 and TRBJ2-7; maybe TRBD2 (7 bases). The origin of this receptor is an elderly woman with acute or convalescent COVID-19. Sequencing input: peripheral blood. CDR3 DNA: TGTGCCAGCAGTTTATCAGGGGGGGGATACGAGCAGTACTTC. It codes for CASSLSGGGYEQYF.